This T cell receptor beta chain was identified during a study of T cell responses to AZD1222 COVID-19 vaccine. Overall study: Second-dose schedules of about 4 or about 12 weeks were combined. Findings and limits, study-wide: Spike-specific TCR breadth and depth went up after people got two AZD1222 doses. Most donors were white British and more were female, and clonal diversity was possibly underestimated.

Repertoires were generated with immunoSEQ multiplex PCR, while TCRdb's copy carries only in-frame clones and drops some. The top ten hold about 3.9% of the sample, which has 150,000 to 200,000 clones, approximately 95% seen once. In the case of this clone: Its antigen is unidentified.

The specimen was peripheral blood, collected on day 0 of AZD1222 vaccination. The clonotype originates from an adult in good health.

CDR3 in DNA: TGTGCCAGTAGGGACAAATATAGCAATCAGCCCCAGCATTTT. This gives the protein CASRDKYSNQPQHF. The V gene is TRBV19, the J gene TRBJ1-5; D perhaps matches TRBD1 (5 bases). CDR1 is LNHDA, CDR2 SQIVND, per germline (reference sequence). CDR3 length: 14 amino acids. Trimming took off 6 bases at V and 0 bases at J, with 9 bases between the two ends.